This entry features one T cell receptor (beta chain) sequence. No antigen is known for it. The CDR3 sequence is 14 residues long. After removal of 4 bases from V and 7 bases from J, the junction contained 10 bases not matched to a gene. Germline loops: CDR1 GTSNPN, CDR2 SVGIG (reference sequence). The data are from a study of T cells after yellow fever vaccination. The study, taken as a whole, reports: Contaminants from the bulk population, in the form of abundant clonotypes, could be found in FACS-sorted repertoires. Though it reached lower strength, the secondary response hit its peak faster, day 5 versus 15. Among primary-vaccination clones, most reappeared after the booster, at roughly 96% for CD4 and roughly 90% for CD8.

TCRdb re-called the 5' RACE reads through MiXCR, storing one row per CDR3 protein. The sample carries nearly 550,000 distinct CDR3 sequences, roughly a fifth recorded once. The sample consisted of PBMCs, taken 15 days after the yellow fever booster vaccination. The receptor's source is a man younger than 40 who received the YFV17D yellow fever vaccine. The chain combines TRBV30 with TRBJ2-7; 10 bases match TRBD1. CDR3 loop: CAWNMDRGIGEQYF. Here the CDR3 DNA reads TGTGCCTGGAACATGGACAGGGGGATTGGGGAGCAGTACTTC. Drawing the rest from reference TRBV30 and TRBJ2-7, the complete variable domain is SQTIHQWPATLVQPVGSPLSLECTVEGTSNPNLYWYRQAAGRGLQLLFYSVGIGQISSEVPQNLSASRPQDRQFILSSKKLLLSDSGFYLCAWNMDRGIGEQYFGPGTRLTVT.